This TCR beta chain was retrieved from a study of T cell repertoires in cytomegalovirus infection (dated by TCRdb to about 2019). Regarding the research as a whole: The peptide stimulations were aimed at well-studied HLA-B-restricted epitopes as well as recently identified HLA-C-restricted CMV epitopes, whose presentation resists viral immunomodulation. Because public TCR beta signatures pointed to carriage of CMV infection together with the matching HLA type, the HLA type of each donor mattered for the analysis.

This clonotype showed up just a few times. Its antigen is currently not known. Base qualities are not recorded, but no much larger clone differs from it by a single base. Inclusive of the bounding cysteine and phenylalanine, the CDR3 is 16 residues long. Solely the CDR3 DNA is kept, with 48 bases framed from the first base. Reading the germline V gene gives CDR1 SGHVS and CDR2 FQNEAQ. V lost 1 base and J lost 5 bases; the stretch between them is 12 bases long. Sequencer: Illumina HiSeq 1500. The public reads were run again by TCRdb, first through fastp at Q25 and then through MiXCR, and only productive beta chains were kept. Every distinct CDR3 protein forms one entry, paired with its most common genes and DNA. The sample table records under 200,000 distinct CDR3 sequences; roughly 20% of these occur just once. More than 25% of the sample is in the top ten clones. The intended sense of this specimen's treatment or condition label: in vitro stimulation with specific CMV peptide epitopes to enrich CMV-specific T cells.

The study at large found these results: Cumulative frequency of public TCR beta family members discriminated carriers of CMV infection plus the relevant HLA type in this cohort and an independent approximately 370-donor cohort. The ex vivo response was dominated by HLA-C-restricted CMV-specific TCR beta clonotypes, and the single most frequent clonotype in two of eight donors was supplied by these HLA-C-restricted clonotypes.

This sequence uses TRBV7-8 and TRBJ1-6, with TRBD1 as a weak D call on 5 bases. This receptor was taken from a human donor in good health (CMV status not recorded). Some clones in this sample may be carry-over from other donors' samples. Sequenced here: CD8+ T cells from cultured PBMCs, sampled from culture after CMV antigen stimulation. Read as DNA, the sequence is TGTGCCAGCAGCTTAGTGGGGGGTATCGATAATTCACCCCTCCACTTT. Translated, it reads CASSLVGGIDNSPLHF.